This entry lists 7 T cell receptor beta chains sequenced from one sample in a study of T cell responses to AZD1222 COVID-19 vaccine. Sequencing was performed with immunoSEQ multiplex PCR; in TCRdb, only in-frame clones are kept and a portion is missing. The sample includes some 200,000 clones, around 89% seen only once; the top ten take roughly 6%. The input for sequencing was peripheral blood, taken on day 0 of AZD1222 vaccination. These receptors came from an adult in good health.

V gene TRBV19 combines with J gene TRBJ2-1, with D tentatively TRBD1 (6 bases). V was clipped by 6 bases and J by 10 bases, with 19 bases between them. Looked up from germline, CDR1 is LNHDA and CDR2 is SQIVND (reference sequence). This CDR3 contains 14 residues. CDR3: CASRRYPPGGEQFF. The CDR3 DNA reads TGTGCCAGTAGAAGGTATCCCCCTGGGGGCGAGCAGTTCTTC.

V usage is TRBV21-1 and J usage is TRBJ2-3; the DNA was not used to check the table's D call, TRBD1. TRBV21-1 is marked as a pseudogene. The CDR3 sequence is 17 residues long. Here the CDR3 reads CASSKRGDRGHTDTQYF. CDR3 nucleotides: TGTGCCAGCAGCAAAAGAGGGGACAGGGGGCACACAGATACGCAGTATTTT.

The chain recombines TRBV5-6 with TRBJ1-4; the D is unclear. CDR1 is SGHDT, CDR2 YYEEEE, per germline. CDR3 length: 17 amino acids. With 1 base removed from V and 7 bases from J, the gap between germline ends came to 20 bases. CDR3 coding DNA: TGTGCCAGCAGCTTGAGGGCGGCTTCCTCCTCGGGTGAAAAACTGTTTTTT. This translates into CASSLRAASSSGEKLFF.

V usage is TRBV5-6 and J usage is TRBJ1-5; 7 positions agree with TRBD1. In germline, CDR1 is SGHDT, CDR2 YYEEEE. V shed 4 bases and J 3 bases; nucleotides not matched to a gene: 7. The CDR3 runs 15 residues. DNA for the CDR3: TGTGCCAGCAGCGGGTACGACAGGGTCAATCAGCCCCAGCATTTT. Its protein product is CASSGYDRVNQPQHF.

This clone was detected once. CDR3 sequence: CASSERFGTLPDTQYF. DNA for the CDR3: TGTGCCAGCAGTGAAAGGTTCGGGACCTTGCCAGATACGCAGTATTTT. This chain uses TRBV6-1 with TRBJ2-3; D possibly matches TRBD1 or TRBD2 (5 bases each). Germline values: CDR1 MNHNS, CDR2 SASEGT. This CDR3 has 16 residues. V lost 2 bases, J lost 4 bases, and 16 bases lay in between.

The chain joins TRBV28 to TRBJ1-2; D not resolved. Germline lookup yields CDR1 MDHEN and CDR2 SYDVKM. The CDR3 totals 13 residues. V lost 5 bases to trimming and J lost 4 bases, with 11 bases between them. The CDR3 bases are TGTGCCAGCAGTCCAATAGGGCCCTATGGCTACACCTTC. Translated: CASSPIGPYGYTF.

The gene calls are TRBV5-1 and TRBJ2-3; 10 bases are shared with TRBD2. Germline CDR1 is SGHRS and CDR2 is YFSETQ. The CDR3 is made up of 18 amino acids. J gave up 1 base and V 2 bases, and 10 bases lay outside the gene matches. The CDR3 sequence is CASSFTSGASGGTDTQYF. CDR3 nucleotide sequence: TGCGCCAGCAGCTTTACTAGCGGGGCGTCGGGAGGCACAGATACGCAGTATTTT.